Below are 25 T cell receptor beta chains sequenced from a single sample in a study of Ad26.COV2.S vaccination and SARS-CoV-2 variants (dated by TCRdb to about 2021). The library was generated by the immunoSEQ multiplex PCR assay. TCRdb stores this immuneACCESS table with in-frame sequences only. Part of the clones is absent; in the studies checked, under half of the shortfall reflects unresolved V genes, and no reason is known for the rest. The sample table records about 460,000 clones; around 89% of these occur just once. The ten largest clones take up about 1.7% of the sample. What this sample's treatment or condition label stands for: roughly 19 received Ad26.COV2.S at low or high dose, single or two shots; about five received placebo; per-sample allocation not given. Repertoires of vaccine and placebo recipients were sequenced from samples taken on day 63 after the first injection. The sequencing here drew on peripheral blood, taken in a trial of Ad26.COV2.S vaccine versus placebo. Source of these receptors: a person aged 18-60 years who received the Ad26.COV2.S COVID-19 vaccine or a placebo.

The V call is TRBV5-1, the J call TRBJ2-1; D may be TRBD2 (5 bases). Trimming took off 2 bases at V and 8 bases at J, with 20 bases between the two ends. The CDR3 sequence is 16 residues long. Germline V gene lookup returns CDR1 SGHRS and CDR2 YFSETQ. The CDR3 is CASSFTRTALSDEQFF. Written as DNA, the CDR3 is TGCGCCAGCAGCTTTACTAGGACGGCGTTGAGCGATGAGCAGTTCTTC.

The chain carries TRBV19 and TRBJ2-7, with TRBD1 matching over 7 bases. The CDR3 has 14 amino acids. J was trimmed by 4 bases and V by 2 bases; bases with no gene match: 5. CDR1 and CDR2 from the germline V gene are LNHDA and SQIVND (reference sequence). CDR3 region: CASSIRDSRYEQYF. In DNA, the CDR3 is TGTGCCAGTAGTATACGGGACAGTAGGTACGAGCAGTACTTC.

The chain recombines TRBV4-2 with TRBJ1-4; 9 nucleotides match TRBD1. The CDR3 is 16 residues long. The V gene's germline CDR1 is LGHNA and CDR2 YNFKEQ. The ends lost 0 bases at V and 9 bases at J; junction bases unmatched: 8. In nucleotides, the CDR3 is TGTGCCAGCAGCCAAGAGACCGGGACAGGGAGTCAAAAACTGTTTTTT. Protein sequence: CASSQETGTGSQKLFF.

This chain uses TRBV6-5 with TRBJ1-4, with 9 bases matching TRBD1. Germline CDR1 is MNHEY and CDR2 is SVGAGI. This CDR3 is 15 amino acids long. V lost 4 bases and J lost 3; bases outside the gene matches: 3. CDR3 in DNA: TGTGCCAGCAGTTCGACAGGGGGGTCTAATGAAAAACTGTTTTTT. This encodes CASSSTGGSNEKLFF.

This sequence joins TRBV7-9 and TRBJ1-1, with 12 bases that match TRBD1. Germline CDR1 is SEHNR and CDR2 is FQNEAQ (reference sequence). The V and J ends lost 1 base and 7 bases, in that order; junction bases with no gene match: 7. This CDR3 spans 16 amino acids. In nucleotides, the CDR3 is TGTGCCAGCAGCTTAGACCCCGGGACAGGGGGCGGTGAAGCTTTCTTT. Its protein is CASSLDPGTGGGEAFF.

On this clone itself: The sample contains more than one DNA sequence encoding this CDR3. This rearrangement joins TRBV5-1 to TRBJ1-5; 7 positions agree with TRBD1. CDR1 and CDR2 from the germline V gene are SGHRS and YFSETQ. The CDR3 sequence is 14 residues long. V dropped 2 bases and J dropped 3; count of bases not matched to a gene: 2. The CDR3 spells CASSLGTDNQPQHF. CDR3 DNA: TGCGCCAGCAGCTTAGGGACAGACAATCAGCCCCAGCATTTT.

The genes are TRBV29-1 and TRBJ2-3, with 10 bases fitting TRBD1. J lost 4 bases, V lost 7 bases, and 8 bases had no gene match. The CDR3 extends over 14 amino acids. The germline V gene encodes CDR1 SQVTM and CDR2 ANQGSEA. The CDR3 nucleotides read TGCAGCGGCTGGAGACAGGGGGCGTCAGATACGCAGTATTTT. Translation gives CSGWRQGASDTQYF.

The chain joins TRBV5-1 to TRBJ2-6; no firm D call. The V gene's germline CDR1 is SGHRS and CDR2 YFSETQ. The CDR3 consists of 15 residues. Trimming removed 3 bases from V and 0 bases from J, with 7 bases in between. The CDR3 sequence is CASSSPDSGANVLTF. The CDR3 nucleotides read TGCGCCAGCAGCTCCCCTGACTCTGGGGCCAACGTCCTGACTTTC.

The V and J genes are TRBV25-1 and TRBJ2-7, with TRBD2 matching 13 bases. Germline CDR1 MGHDK, CDR2 SYGVNS. Germline trimming cut 3 bases from V and 6 bases from J; bases unmatched to any gene: 14. This CDR3 is 18 amino acids long. For the CDR3, the DNA is TGTGCCAGCAGTGAGGCTTGGACTAGCGGGAGTGGAAAAGTCGAGCAGTACTTC. Encoded protein: CASSEAWTSGSGKVEQYF.

J is TRBJ1-1 and V is TRBV5-1; D possibly corresponds to TRBD1 (5 bases). The V gene lost 4 bases and the J gene lost 0 bases, with 13 bases spanning the gap. CDR3 size: 15 residues. Germline assignment: CDR1 SGHRS and CDR2 YFSETQ. CDR3 residues: CASSPVGGLNTEAFF. For the CDR3, the DNA is TGCGCCAGCAGCCCGGTCGGGGGGTTGAACACTGAAGCTTTCTTT.

J is TRBJ2-3 and V is TRBV7-9; TRBD1 or TRBD2 may be the D gene (5 bases each). The CDR3 runs 17 residues. Germline CDR1 reads SEHNR; CDR2 reads FQNEAQ (reference sequence). Deletions cut 3 bases from V and 0 bases from J, with 16 bases between. CDR3 region: CASSFPGLPISTDTQYF. The CDR3 coding sequence is TGTGCCAGCAGCTTCCCGGGGCTACCAATAAGCACAGATACGCAGTATTTT. The entire variable domain, with the rest obtained from reference TRBV7-9 and TRBJ2-3, is as follows: DTGVSQNPRHKITKRGQNVTFRCDPISEHNRLYWYRQTLGQGPEFLTYFQNEAQLEKSRLLSDRFSAERPKGSFSTLEIQRTEQGDSAMYLCASSFPGLPISTDTQYFGPGTRLTVL.

The rearrangement links TRBV2 to TRBJ1-3; D unresolved. The CDR3 covers 12 residues. From germline, CDR1 is SNHLY and CDR2 FYNNEI. Trimming pared 8 bases from V and 0 bases from J, leaving 5 bases between. As DNA, the CDR3 is TGTGCCAGCGGGGTCTCTGGAAACACCATATATTTT. Residues: CASGVSGNTIYF.

This clone was found many times. The V call is TRBV5-1, the J call TRBJ2-7; D is uncertain. This CDR3 contains 11 residues. Trimming pared 3 bases from V and 7 bases from J, leaving 8 bases between. Per germline, CDR1 SGHRS and CDR2 YFSETQ. CDR3 coding DNA: TGCGCCAGCAGCTCCACTCGGGAGCAGTACTTC. Its translation is CASSSTREQYF.

The chain couples TRBV29-1 to TRBJ2-3, with 10 bases lining up with TRBD2. The CDR3 has 18 amino acids. Germline V CDR1 and CDR2: SQVTM, ANQGSEA. The trim removed 5 bases at V and 0 bases at J, leaving 14 bases unmatched. This CDR3 is CSVPIGLAGVFSTDTQYF. The CDR3 DNA follows: TGCAGCGTTCCGATAGGGCTAGCGGGGGTTTTTAGCACAGATACGCAGTATTTT.

This clone has a single count. The rearrangement uses TRBV30 and TRBJ1-2, with a weak D call TRBD1 (6 bases). The CDR3 is 17 residues long. From germline, CDR1 is GTSNPN and CDR2 SVGIG (reference sequence). The ends were cut back, 4 bases at V and 4 bases at J, with 25 bases in the middle. The CDR3 spells CAWTQYFTGSSSYGYTF. CDR3 nucleotide sequence: TGTGCCTGGACCCAATATTTCACAGGGAGTTCATCCTATGGCTACACCTTC.

CDR3: CASRGGDLKNIQYF. In DNA, the CDR3 is TGTGCCAGCAGGGGTGGGGACCTCAAAAACATTCAGTACTTC. The V gene is TRBV3-1 (or the pseudogene TRBV3-2), the J gene TRBJ2-4; perhaps D is TRBD1 or TRBD2 (5 bases each). Germline loops: CDR1 LGHDT, CDR2 YNNKEL (reference sequence). V shed 6 bases and J shed 3 bases, with 12 bases lying between them. The CDR3 is 14 amino acids.

This clone was observed once. This sequence joins TRBV10-3 and TRBJ2-7; D remains unclear. Germline assignment: CDR1 ENHRY and CDR2 SYGVKD. V was trimmed by 4 bases and J by 3 bases, leaving 7 bases between them. This CDR3 spans 12 amino acids. The CDR3 is CAISVGIYEQYF. CDR3 sequence (DNA): TGTGCCATCAGTGTTGGGATCTACGAGCAGTACTTC.

This sequence joins TRBV19 and TRBJ2-6, with D perhaps matching TRBD1 (5 bases). This CDR3 has 17 amino acids. From germline, CDR1 is LNHDA and CDR2 SQIVND (reference sequence). Trimming pared 4 bases from V and 1 base from J, leaving 14 bases between. CDR3 amino acids: CASSKTAFESGANVLTF. As DNA, the CDR3 is TGTGCCAGTAGTAAGACAGCCTTCGAGTCTGGGGCCAACGTCCTGACTTTC.

The CDR3 protein is CASTKTYENTEAFF. CDR3 bases: TGTGCCAGCACTAAAACGTATGAGAACACTGAAGCTTTCTTT. The chain is built from TRBV6-5 and TRBJ1-1, with D uncertain. The CDR3 totals 14 residues. CDR1 and CDR2 (germline): MNHEY, SVGAGI. V lost 7 bases to trimming and J lost 1 base, with 13 bases between them.

The V call is TRBV28, the J call TRBJ2-5, with D perhaps given as TRBD1 or TRBD2 (5 bases each). Trimming took 3 bases from V and 9 from J, leaving 8 bases between them. This CDR3 is built from 11 residues. CDR1 MDHEN and CDR2 SYDVKM come from the germline V gene. CDR3 sequence: CASSLPGPQYF. CDR3 sequence (DNA): TGTGCCAGCAGTTTGCCGGGACCCCAGTACTTC.

The rearrangement joins TRBV6-5 to TRBJ1-2; 10 bases agree with TRBD1. The CDR3 has 15 amino acids. CDR1 and CDR2 (germline): MNHEY, SVGAGI. V trimming: 7 bases; J trimming: 2 bases; junction bases outside the gene matches: 7. The CDR3 sequence is CASKIDRGLNYGYTF. The CDR3 coding sequence is TGTGCCAGCAAGATCGACAGGGGGCTCAACTATGGCTACACCTTC.

The rearrangement joins TRBV19 to TRBJ1-1, with D hard to call. From germline, CDR1 is LNHDA and CDR2 SQIVND (reference sequence). V was cut by 4 bases and J by 0 bases, with 9 bases left in between. CDR3 length: 14 residues. CDR3 DNA sequence: TGTGCCAGTAGTACCCTGAAAATGAACACTGAAGCTTTCTTT. The encoded protein is CASSTLKMNTEAFF.

The J gene is TRBJ1-1, the V gene TRBV7-9, with no clear D. Trimming removed 5 bases from V and 4 bases from J, with 11 bases in between. The CDR3 contains 13 residues. Looked up from germline, CDR1 is SEHNR and CDR2 is FQNEAQ (reference sequence). This CDR3 is CASSPGVVTEAFF. CDR3 DNA: TGTGCCAGCAGCCCCGGTGTGGTCACTGAAGCTTTCTTT.

The rearrangement joins TRBV28 to TRBJ1-5; tentatively, D is TRBD1 (5 bases). CDR3 size: 16 residues. V lost 3 bases to trimming and J lost 6 bases, with 18 bases between them. Germline CDR1 and CDR2: MDHEN and SYDVKM. The CDR3 protein is CASSFSGMGDGQPQHF. CDR3 nucleotide sequence: TGTGCCAGCAGTTTTTCCGGGATGGGGGACGGTCAGCCCCAGCATTTT.

This clone was seen only once. The rearrangement links TRBV11-3 to TRBJ2-1; D uncertain. CDR1 and CDR2 (germline): SGHNT, YENEEA. The length of the CDR3 is 13 residues. Trimming shortened V by 0 bases and J by 9 bases, and 9 bases separated the two germline ends. CDR3: CASSLDGMAEQFF. The CDR3 DNA reads as TGTGCCAGCAGCTTAGATGGTATGGCTGAGCAGTTCTTC.